One T cell receptor beta chain is described in this entry. The ends lost 3 bases at V and 7 bases at J; junction bases unmatched: 7. Germline V gene sequence: CDR1 SGHTA, CDR2 FQGNSA. The CDR3 consists of 15 residues. The source of the sample is a study of blood T cell repertoires in COVID-19. Study at large: In each case, the material was cDNA or gDNA derived from T cells, B-cell-depleted T cells, or PBMCs.

Per the study methods: Quantification of nucleated cells was approximated via reference gene primer amplification. Libraries were prepared by immunoSEQ multiplex PCR; TCRdb keeps only in-frame clonotypes and omits some of them. V, J and clone size derive from that table, while D and trimming were established from the DNA sequence. Found here are more than 85,000 clones, more than 70% of them singletons; the top ten hold over 3%. The sequence was collected from a woman in her fifties or sixties with acute or convalescent COVID-19. The gene calls are TRBV7-2 and TRBJ2-2; 8 nucleotides agree with TRBD1. Sample: peripheral blood. In DNA, the CDR3 is TGTGCCAGCAGCTTGGGCGGACAGGGCAACGGGGAGCTGTTTTTT. This translates into CASSLGGQGNGELFF.